This T cell receptor beta chain was captured by sequencing in a study of siplizumab effects on memory and regulatory T cells. Study results and limitations: Treg-derived clones made up an average of about 73% of mappable alloreactive CD4+ clones with siplizumab and over 25% in controls. Most proliferating CD4+ or CD8+ clones, roughly 75-97%, had no naive or memory assignment.

Note on this clone: The antigen remains unidentified.

Each sample had roughly 10^5 TCR templates assayed. Sequencing was performed with immunoSEQ multiplex PCR; in TCRdb, only in-frame clones are kept and a portion is missing. The table has roughly 40,000 clones, about 89% seen once. Unstimulated naive, memory, effector memory and TEMRA subsets were subjected to sequencing in three donor pairs. Trimming stripped 2 bases from V and 5 bases from J, with 9 bases between. CDR1 SEHNR and CDR2 FQNEAQ come from the germline V gene (reference sequence). This CDR3 region has 14 residues. The sample comprised naive CD4+ T cells sorted from blood. The chain employs TRBV7-9 and TRBJ2-2; D gene unclear. The clonotype comes from a human donor in good health. The CDR3 reads CASSLSRPTGELFF. As DNA, the CDR3 is TGTGCCAGCAGCTTATCCAGGCCGACCGGGGAGCTGTTTTTT.